Listed below are T cell receptor beta chains from one sample, sequenced in a study of cytomegalovirus exposure and HLA in healthy donors. Using immunoSEQ multiplex PCR, the repertoire was profiled, and TCRdb retains in-frame clones only, with some absent. The sample carries about 160,000 clones, roughly 80% recorded once. The sequenced sample consisted of PBMCs. These receptors were collected from a male donor in good health and CMV-seropositive. The CDR3 runs from the conserved cysteine through the conserved F or W. The D gene is left open where the match is weak. Rows may omit the clone size; those that give it use once, few, many or a size class.

v_call,j_call,clone_size,d_call,cdr3_nt,cdr3_aa
TRBV15,TRBJ2-3,.,TRBD2,TGTGCCACCAGCAGATGGACTAGCGGGGCTAGCACAGATACGCAGTATTTT,CATSRWTSGASTDTQYF
TRBV4-1,TRBJ2-3,.,.,TGCGCCAGCAGCCAAGCACAAGATACGCAGTATTTT,CASSQAQDTQYF
TRBV5-1,TRBJ2-2,.,TRBD2,TGCGCCAGCAATCCCCGCGGGGGGCGGGACACCGGGGAGCTGTTTTTT,CASNPRGGRDTGELFF
TRBV30,TRBJ2-5,few,.,TGTGCCTGGAGTGTACTTCAAGAGACCCAGTACTTC,CAWSVLQETQYF
TRBV5-6,TRBJ2-5,.,.,TGTGCCAGCAGCTTGGCGGCGCGGAAGACCCAGTACTTC,CASSLAARKTQYF
TRBV7-9,TRBJ1-2,once,.,TGTGCCAGCAGAAAGGACAGCCTCGCGTTAGGTGGCTACACCTTC,CASRKDSLALGGYTF
TRBV7-9,TRBJ2-7,once,.,TGTGCCAGCAGCCCCTGGGAGACGAGGAACGAGCAGTACTTC,CASSPWETRNEQYF
TRBV11-2,TRBJ2-1,.,TRBD2,TGTGCCAGCAGCTTAGTCATAGCGGGAGGGAGGGGCTCCTACAATGAGCAGTTCTTC,CASSLVIAGGRGSYNEQFF
TRBV6-5,TRBJ1-2,.,.,TGTGCCAGCAGTTACGTTGGCAGCGCTAACTATGGCTACACCTTC,CASSYVGSANYGYTF
TRBV6-1,TRBJ2-2,.,.,TGTGCCAGCGTGGGGGGACCCGGGGAGCTGTTTTTT,CASVGGPGELFF
TRBV18,TRBJ2-1,.,TRBD1,TGTGCCAGCTCCCCCGGGACAGCCTACAATGAGCAGTTCTTC,CASSPGTAYNEQFF
TRBV28,TRBJ1-1,.,TRBD1,TGTGCCAGCAGAGGACAGGGGATAAACACTGAAGCTTTCTTT,CASRGQGINTEAFF
TRBV5-1,TRBJ2-5,.,TRBD1,TGCGCCAGCAGCCCCGGGCTGGGACAGGGGGAGAGAGAGCAGTACTTC,CASSPGLGQGEREQYF
TRBV7-9,TRBJ2-1,.,TRBD2,TGTGCCAGCAGCTTGATGGCGGGGGTCAACAATGAGCAGTTCTTC,CASSLMAGVNNEQFF
TRBV18,TRBJ2-2,.,.,TGTGCCAGCTCACCACCTTCGTTTCCCACCGGGGAGCTGTTTTTT,CASSPPSFPTGELFF
TRBV7-7,TRBJ2-1,.,.,TGTGCCAGCAGCCAAAACGGGGGTAGTTACAATGAGCAGTTCTTC,CASSQNGGSYNEQFF
TRBV30,TRBJ2-3,.,.,TGTGCCTGGACCCAGGGGCCCACAGATACGCAGTATTTT,CAWTQGPTDTQYF
TRBV19,TRBJ2-3,.,.,TGTGCCAGTAGTTACCGGGGTGATGGGGTGGCGTATTTT,CASSYRGDGVAYF
TRBV21-1,TRBJ2-7,.,.,TGTGCCAGCAGCAAAGAGCGCTCCCTGACTAGCGGGGACCCCTACGAGCAGTACTTC,CASSKERSLTSGDPYEQYF
TRBV29-1,TRBJ2-7,.,.,TGCAGCGTCCGGAGGAGGGCCGCCAACGAGCAGTACTTC,CSVRRRAANEQYF
TRBV14,TRBJ1-2,.,.,TGTGCCAGCAGCCCAGGCTCCCATGGCTACACCTTC,CASSPGSHGYTF
TRBV6-5,TRBJ2-7,.,TRBD2,TGTGCCAGCAGTTACCTGCGCGGGGGTTTGAACGAGCAGTACTTC,CASSYLRGGLNEQYF
TRBV29-1,TRBJ2-1,.,.,TGCAGCGTTGTAGTACGAGGGAGGAACAACTACAATGAGCAGTTCTTC,CSVVVRGRNNYNEQFF
TRBV5-1,TRBJ1-4,.,.,TGCGCCAGCAGTGGCAAAACAGGGACCCGCAATGAAAAACTGTTTTTT,CASSGKTGTRNEKLFF
TRBV27,TRBJ2-1,.,.,TGTGCCAGCAGGACACTTTACAATGAGCAGTTCTTC,CASRTLYNEQFF
TRBV6-4,TRBJ2-1,.,.,TGTGCCAGCAGTGGGACAGTATACAATGAGCAGTTCTTC,CASSGTVYNEQFF
TRBV6-5,TRBJ2-3,.,.,TGTGCCAGCAGGATAGGGGGGGCCCCAGATACGCAGTATTTT,CASRIGGAPDTQYF
TRBV5-1,TRBJ1-2,.,TRBD1,TGCGCCAGCGGCGGGACAGAGCCTAACTATGGCTACACCTTC,CASGGTEPNYGYTF
TRBV5-4,TRBJ1-1,.,.,TGTGCCAGCAGCTTGTCAACAGGGTGGAGAACTGAAGCTTTCTTT,CASSLSTGWRTEAFF
TRBV5-4,TRBJ1-1,.,.,TGTGCCAGCAGCTTGGGGGGGGGTGGGACTGAAGCTTTCTTT,CASSLGGGGTEAFF